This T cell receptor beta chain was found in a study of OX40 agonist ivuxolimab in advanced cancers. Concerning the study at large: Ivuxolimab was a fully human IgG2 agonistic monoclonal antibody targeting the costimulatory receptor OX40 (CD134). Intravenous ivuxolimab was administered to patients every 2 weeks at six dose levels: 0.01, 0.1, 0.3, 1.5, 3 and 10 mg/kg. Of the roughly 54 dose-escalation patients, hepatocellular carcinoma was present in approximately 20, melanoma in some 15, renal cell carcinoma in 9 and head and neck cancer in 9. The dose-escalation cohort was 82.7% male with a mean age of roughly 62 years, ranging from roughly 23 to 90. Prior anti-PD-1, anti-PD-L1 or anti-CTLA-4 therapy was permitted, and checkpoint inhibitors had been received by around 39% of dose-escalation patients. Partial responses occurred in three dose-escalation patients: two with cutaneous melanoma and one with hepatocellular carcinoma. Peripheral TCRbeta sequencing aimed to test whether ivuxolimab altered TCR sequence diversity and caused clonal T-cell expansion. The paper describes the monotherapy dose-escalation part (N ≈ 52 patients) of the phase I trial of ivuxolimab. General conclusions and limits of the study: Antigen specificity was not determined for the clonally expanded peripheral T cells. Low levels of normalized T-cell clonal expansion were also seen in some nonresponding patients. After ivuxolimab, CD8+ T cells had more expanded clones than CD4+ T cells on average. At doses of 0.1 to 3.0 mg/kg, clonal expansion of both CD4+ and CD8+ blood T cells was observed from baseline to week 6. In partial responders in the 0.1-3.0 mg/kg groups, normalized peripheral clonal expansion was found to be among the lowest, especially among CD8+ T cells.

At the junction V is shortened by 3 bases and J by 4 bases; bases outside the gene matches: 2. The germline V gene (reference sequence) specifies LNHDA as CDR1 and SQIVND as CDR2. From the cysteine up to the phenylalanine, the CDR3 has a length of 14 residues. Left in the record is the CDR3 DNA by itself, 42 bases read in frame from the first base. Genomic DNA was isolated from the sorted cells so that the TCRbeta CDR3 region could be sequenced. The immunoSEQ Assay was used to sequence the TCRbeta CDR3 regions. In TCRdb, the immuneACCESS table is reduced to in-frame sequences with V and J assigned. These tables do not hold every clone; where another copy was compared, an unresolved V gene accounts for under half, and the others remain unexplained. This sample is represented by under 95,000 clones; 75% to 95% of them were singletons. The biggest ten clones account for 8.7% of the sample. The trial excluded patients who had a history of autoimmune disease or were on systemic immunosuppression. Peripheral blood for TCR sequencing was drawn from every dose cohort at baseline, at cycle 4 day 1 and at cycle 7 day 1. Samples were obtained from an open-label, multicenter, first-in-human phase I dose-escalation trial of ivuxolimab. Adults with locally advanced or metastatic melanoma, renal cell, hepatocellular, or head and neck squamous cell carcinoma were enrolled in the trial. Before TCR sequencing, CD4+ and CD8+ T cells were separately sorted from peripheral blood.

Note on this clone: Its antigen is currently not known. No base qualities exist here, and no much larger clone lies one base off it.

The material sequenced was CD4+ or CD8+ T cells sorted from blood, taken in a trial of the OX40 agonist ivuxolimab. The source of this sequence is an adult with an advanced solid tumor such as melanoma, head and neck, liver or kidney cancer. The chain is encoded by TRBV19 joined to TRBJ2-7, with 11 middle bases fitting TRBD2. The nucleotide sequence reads TGTGCCAGTAGTATGACTAGCGGGGAATACGAGCAGTACTTC. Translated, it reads CASSMTSGEYEQYF.